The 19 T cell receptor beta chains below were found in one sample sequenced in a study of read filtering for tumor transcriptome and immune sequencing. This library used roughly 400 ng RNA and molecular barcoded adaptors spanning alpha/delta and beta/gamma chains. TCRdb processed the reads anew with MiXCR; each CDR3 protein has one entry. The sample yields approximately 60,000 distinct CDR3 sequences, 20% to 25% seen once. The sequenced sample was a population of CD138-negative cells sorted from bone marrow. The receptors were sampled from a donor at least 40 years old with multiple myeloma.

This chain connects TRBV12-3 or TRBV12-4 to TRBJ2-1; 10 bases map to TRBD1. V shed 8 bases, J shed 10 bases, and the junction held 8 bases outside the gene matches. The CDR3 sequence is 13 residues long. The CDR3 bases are TGTGCCAGCTCGGGACAGGGGCTCGGGGAGCAGTTCTTC. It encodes CASSGQGLGEQFF.

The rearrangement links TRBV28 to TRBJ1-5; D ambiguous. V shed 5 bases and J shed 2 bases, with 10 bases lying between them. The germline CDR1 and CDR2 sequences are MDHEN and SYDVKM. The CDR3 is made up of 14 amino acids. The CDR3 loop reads CASSPRVGNQPQHF. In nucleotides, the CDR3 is TGTGCCAGCAGTCCTAGGGTAGGCAATCAGCCCCAGCATTTT.

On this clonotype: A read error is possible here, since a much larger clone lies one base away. The DNA of the CDR3 is TGTGCCGCCAGCAGAGGTATAGCGGCAGGGGGGTACAATGAGCAGTTCTTC. Translated, it gives CAASRGIAAGGYNEQFF. The chain is built from TRBV15 and TRBJ2-1; D is perhaps TRBD1 (7 bases). The germline CDR1 and CDR2 sequences are LNHNV and YYDKDF (reference sequence). The CDR3 covers 17 residues.

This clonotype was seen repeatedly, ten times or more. In DNA form, the CDR3 reads TGCGCCAGCAGCCAACAGGGAACCGGGGAGCTGTTTTTT. It encodes CASSQQGTGELFF. This chain uses TRBV5-1 with TRBJ2-2; TRBD1 is a possible D gene (6 bases). The germline V gene encodes CDR1 SGHRS and CDR2 YFSETQ. The germline V and J ends were trimmed by 4 bases and 5 bases, with 9 bases remaining between them. This CDR3 has 13 residues.

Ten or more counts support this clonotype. CDR3: CASSTRDRVNTEAFF. CDR3 DNA sequence: TGTGCCAGCAGTACCCGGGACAGGGTCAACACTGAAGCTTTCTTT. The chain uses TRBV28 and TRBJ1-1; 9 bases fit TRBD1. The CDR3 is 15 residues long. Losses at the gene ends were 5 bases for V and 2 bases for J; bases not matched to a gene: 6. CDR1 is MDHEN, CDR2 SYDVKM, per germline.

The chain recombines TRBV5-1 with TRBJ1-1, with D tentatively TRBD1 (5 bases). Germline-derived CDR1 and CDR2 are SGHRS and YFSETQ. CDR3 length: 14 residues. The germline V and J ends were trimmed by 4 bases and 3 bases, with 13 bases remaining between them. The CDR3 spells CASSAAPGDTEAFF. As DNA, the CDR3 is TGCGCCAGCAGCGCGGCTCCGGGGGACACTGAAGCTTTCTTT.

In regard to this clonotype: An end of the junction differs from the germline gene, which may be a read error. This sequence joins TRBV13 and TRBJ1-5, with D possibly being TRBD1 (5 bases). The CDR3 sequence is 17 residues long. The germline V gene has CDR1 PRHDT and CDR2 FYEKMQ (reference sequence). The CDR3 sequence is CTSYPGGSHCHNQPQHF. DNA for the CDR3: TGTACCAGCTACCCTGGGGGATCCCATTGTCATAATCAGCCCCAGCATTTT.

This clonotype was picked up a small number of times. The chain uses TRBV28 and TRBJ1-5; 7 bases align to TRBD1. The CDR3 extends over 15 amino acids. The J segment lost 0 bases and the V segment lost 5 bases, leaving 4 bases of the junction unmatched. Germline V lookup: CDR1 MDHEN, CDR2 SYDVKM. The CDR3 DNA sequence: TGTGCCAGCAGTGAACAGGGGCCTAGCAATCAGCCCCAGCATTTT. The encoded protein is CASSEQGPSNQPQHF.

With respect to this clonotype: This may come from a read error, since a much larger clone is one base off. As DNA, the CDR3 is TGCAGTGCTAGCGAGATAACCACCTACGAGCAGTACTTC. Protein sequence: CSASEITTYEQYF. This chain uses TRBV20-1 with TRBJ2-7; unclear D gene. Trimming left V 3 bases short and J 2 bases short, with 11 bases between. The germline CDR1 and CDR2 sequences are DFQATT and SNEGSKA (reference sequence). The CDR3 consists of 13 residues.

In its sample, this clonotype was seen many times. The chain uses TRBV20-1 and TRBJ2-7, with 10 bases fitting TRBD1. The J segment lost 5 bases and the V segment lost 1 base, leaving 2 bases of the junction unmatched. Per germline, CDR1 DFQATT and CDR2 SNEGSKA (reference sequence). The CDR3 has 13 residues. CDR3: CSARAGTGDEQYF. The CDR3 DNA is TGCAGTGCTAGAGCCGGGACAGGGGACGAGCAGTACTTC.

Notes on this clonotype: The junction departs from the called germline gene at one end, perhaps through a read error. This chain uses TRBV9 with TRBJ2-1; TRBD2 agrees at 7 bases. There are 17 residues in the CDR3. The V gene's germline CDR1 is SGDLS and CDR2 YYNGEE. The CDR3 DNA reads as TGCGCCAGCAGCGTAGGTGTCGGGAGGATCGCCGGAGGTGGGCAGTTCTTC. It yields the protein CASSVGVGRIAGGGQFF. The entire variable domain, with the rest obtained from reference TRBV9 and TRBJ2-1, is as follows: DSGVTQTPKHLITATGQRVTLRCSPRSGDLSVYWYQQSLDQGLQFLIQYYNGEERAKGNILERFSAQQFPDLHSELNLSSLELGDSALYFCASSVGVGRIAGGGQFFGPGTRLTVL.

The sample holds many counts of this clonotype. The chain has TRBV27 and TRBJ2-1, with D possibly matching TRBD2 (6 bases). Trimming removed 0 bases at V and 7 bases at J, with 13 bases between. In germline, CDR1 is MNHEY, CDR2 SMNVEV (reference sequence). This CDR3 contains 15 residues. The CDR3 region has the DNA TGTGCCAGCAGTTTATCGGCCGGGAGAGAAAATGAGCAGTTCTTC. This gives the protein CASSLSAGRENEQFF.

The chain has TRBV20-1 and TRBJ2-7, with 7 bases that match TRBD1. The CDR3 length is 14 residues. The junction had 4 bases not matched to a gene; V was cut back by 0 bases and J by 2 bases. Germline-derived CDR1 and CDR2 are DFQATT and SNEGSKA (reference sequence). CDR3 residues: CSARDDQGAYEQYF. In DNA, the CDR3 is TGCAGTGCTAGAGATGATCAGGGGGCCTACGAGCAGTACTTC.

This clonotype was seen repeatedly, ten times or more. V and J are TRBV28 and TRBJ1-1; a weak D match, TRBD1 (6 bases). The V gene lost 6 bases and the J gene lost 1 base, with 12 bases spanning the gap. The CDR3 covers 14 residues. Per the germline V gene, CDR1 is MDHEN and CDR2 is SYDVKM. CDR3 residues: CASSQGQSNTEAFF. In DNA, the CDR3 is TGTGCCAGCAGCCAGGGACAATCGAACACTGAAGCTTTCTTT.

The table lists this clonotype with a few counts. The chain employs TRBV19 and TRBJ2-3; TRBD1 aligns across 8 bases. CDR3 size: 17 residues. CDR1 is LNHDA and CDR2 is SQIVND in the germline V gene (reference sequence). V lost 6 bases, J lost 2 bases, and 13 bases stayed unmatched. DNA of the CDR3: TGTGCCAGTAGCGGGGACCCTCAGGGGGCCTACACAGATACGCAGTATTTT. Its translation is CASSGDPQGAYTDTQYF.

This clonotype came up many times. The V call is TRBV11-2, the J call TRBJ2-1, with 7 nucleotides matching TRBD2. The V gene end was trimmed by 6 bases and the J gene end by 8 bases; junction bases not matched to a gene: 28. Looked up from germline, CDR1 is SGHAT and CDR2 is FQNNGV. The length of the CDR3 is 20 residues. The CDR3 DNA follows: TGTGCCAGCAGTATCCGCGGTAACTTTGTCGGTGGGAGGGCCATAGATGAGCAGTTCTTC. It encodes CASSIRGNFVGGRAIDEQFF.

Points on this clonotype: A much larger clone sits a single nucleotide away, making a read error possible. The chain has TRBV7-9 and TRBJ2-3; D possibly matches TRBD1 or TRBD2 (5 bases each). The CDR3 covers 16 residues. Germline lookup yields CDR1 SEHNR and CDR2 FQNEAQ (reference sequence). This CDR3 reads CASSLGERASTDTRYF. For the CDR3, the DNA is TGTGCCAGCAGCTTGGGGGAGAGAGCTAGCACAGATACGCGGTATTTT.

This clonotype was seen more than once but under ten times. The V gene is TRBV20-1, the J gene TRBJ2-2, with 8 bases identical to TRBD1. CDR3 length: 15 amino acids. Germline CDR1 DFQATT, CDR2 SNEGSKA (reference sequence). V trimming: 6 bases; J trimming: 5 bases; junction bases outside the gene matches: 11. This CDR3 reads CSAQTGDMMTGELFF. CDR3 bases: TGCAGTGCCCAGACAGGGGATATGATGACCGGGGAGCTGTTTTTT.

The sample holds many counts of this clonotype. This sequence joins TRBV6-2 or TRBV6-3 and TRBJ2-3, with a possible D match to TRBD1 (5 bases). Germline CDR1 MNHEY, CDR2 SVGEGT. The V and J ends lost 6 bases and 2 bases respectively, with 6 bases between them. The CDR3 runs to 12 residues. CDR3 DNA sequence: TGTGCCAGCAGGGACATCACAGATACGCAGTATTTT. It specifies CASRDITDTQYF.